These 5 T cell receptor beta chains were all obtained from the same sample, sequenced in a study of T cell responses to AZD1222 COVID-19 vaccine. Produced via immunoSEQ multiplex PCR; TCRdb's table is partial and in-frame only. The repertoire holds approximately 61,000 clones, roughly four fifths seen once, with 26% in the top ten. This material consisted of peripheral blood, taken 28 days after the second AZD1222 dose. These receptors were taken from an adult who received the AZD1222 COVID-19 vaccine.

This clone has just one count. V is TRBV11-2 and J is TRBJ1-2; 9 positions match TRBD1. With 1 base clipped from V and 0 bases from J, the junction kept 9 bases outside the gene matches. The CDR3 extends over 18 amino acids. From germline, CDR1 is SGHAT and CDR2 FQNNGV. The CDR3 DNA follows: TGTGCCAGCAGCTTAGGTACCGGGACAGGGACATCTAACTATGGCTACACCTTC. This sequence encodes CASSLGTGTGTSNYGYTF.

The rearrangement uses TRBV21-1 and TRBJ2-7; the D call TRBD1 from the table was never checked on the DNA. TRBV21-1 is a pseudogene locus. The CDR3 loop spans 16 amino acids. DNA for the CDR3: TGTGCCAGCAGCAAAAGCCGGGACAGGTCATCCTACGAGCAGTACTTC. It specifies CASSKSRDRSSYEQYF.

This clone has just one count. This sequence joins TRBV7-2 and TRBJ1-2; weak D call: TRBD1 (5 bases). CDR1 and CDR2 (germline): SGHTA, FQGNSA. The V and J ends lost 1 base and 5 bases respectively, with 8 bases between them. The CDR3 runs to 13 residues. The CDR3 bases are TGTGCCAGCAGCTTAGGGGGCTGGTATGGCTACACCTTC. Its protein product is CASSLGGWYGYTF.

In this sample, this clone turned up once. V gene TRBV6-5 combines with J gene TRBJ1-2, with TRBD1 matching over 9 bases. Germline-derived CDR1 and CDR2 are MNHEY and SVGAGI. This CDR3 comprises 16 residues. V was clipped by 2 bases and J by 0 bases; unmatched bases: 4. In DNA, the CDR3 is TGTGCCAGCAGTTACAGTCGGACAGGGGCTAACTATGGCTACACCTTC. Protein product: CASSYSRTGANYGYTF.

In its sample, this clone ranks as medium-sized. The rearrangement links TRBV15 to TRBJ1-2; no clear D gene. Germline V lookup: CDR1 LNHNV, CDR2 YYDKDF (reference sequence). The CDR3 contains 13 residues. Trimming stripped 3 bases from V and 2 bases from J, with 7 bases between. CDR3 in amino acids: CATSRDRNYGYTF. CDR3 nucleotide sequence: TGTGCCACCAGCAGGGACCGCAACTATGGCTACACCTTC.